This T cell receptor (beta chain) was captured in a study of CD8+ T cells in alopecia areata. It was cDNA, reverse transcribed from extracted RNA, that served as the sequencing template. Profiled with immunoSEQ multiplex PCR; TCRdb holds only in-frame clones, not every one. This table has 150,000 or so clones, 80% to 90% appearing once. The CDR3 is 14 residues long. The ends lost 0 bases at V and 2 bases at J; junction bases unmatched: 4. Germline CDR1 reads GTSNPN; CDR2 reads SVGIG (reference sequence). Sequenced material: CD8+ T cells sorted from blood, taken at week 0. The rearrangement joins TRBV30 to TRBJ2-7, with 7 bases lining up with TRBD1. This TCR was sampled from a human donor with alopecia areata. CDR3: CAWSVTGDTYEQYF. DNA of the CDR3: TGTGCCTGGAGTGTCACAGGGGATACCTACGAGCAGTACTTC. Looking up the rest from reference TRBV30 and TRBJ2-7 gives the full variable domain: SQTIHQWPATLVQPVGSPLSLECTVEGTSNPNLYWYRQAAGRGLQLLFYSVGIGQISSEVPQNLSASRPQDRQFILSSKKLLLSDSGFYLCAWSVTGDTYEQYFGPGTRLTVT.